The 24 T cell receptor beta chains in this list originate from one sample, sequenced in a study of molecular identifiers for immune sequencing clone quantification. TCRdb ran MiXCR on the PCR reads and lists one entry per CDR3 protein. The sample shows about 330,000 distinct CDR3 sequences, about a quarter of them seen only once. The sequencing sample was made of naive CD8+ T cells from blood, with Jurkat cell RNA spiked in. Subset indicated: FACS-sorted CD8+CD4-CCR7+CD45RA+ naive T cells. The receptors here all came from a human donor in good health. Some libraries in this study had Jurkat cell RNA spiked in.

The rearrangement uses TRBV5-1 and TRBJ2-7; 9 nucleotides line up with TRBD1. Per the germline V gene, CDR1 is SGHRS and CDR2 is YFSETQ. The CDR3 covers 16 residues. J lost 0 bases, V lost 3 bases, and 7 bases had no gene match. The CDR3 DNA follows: TGCGCCAGCAGCTCACTGGGGACAGGGAACTCCTACGAGCAGTACTTC. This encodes CASSSLGTGNSYEQYF.

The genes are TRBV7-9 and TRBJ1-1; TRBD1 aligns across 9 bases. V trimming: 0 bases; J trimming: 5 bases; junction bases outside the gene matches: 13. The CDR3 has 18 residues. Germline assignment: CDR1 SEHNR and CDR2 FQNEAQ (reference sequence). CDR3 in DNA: TGTGCCAGCAGCTTAGCGATTCCTCGGACAGGGACAGGGACTGAAGCTTTCTTT. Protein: CASSLAIPRTGTGTEAFF.

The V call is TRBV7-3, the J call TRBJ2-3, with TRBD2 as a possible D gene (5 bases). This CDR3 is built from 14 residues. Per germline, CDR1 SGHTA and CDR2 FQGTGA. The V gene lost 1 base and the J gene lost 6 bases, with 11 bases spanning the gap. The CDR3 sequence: CASSLSGSGDTQYF. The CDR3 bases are TGTGCCAGCAGCTTAAGTGGGAGTGGTGATACGCAGTATTTT.

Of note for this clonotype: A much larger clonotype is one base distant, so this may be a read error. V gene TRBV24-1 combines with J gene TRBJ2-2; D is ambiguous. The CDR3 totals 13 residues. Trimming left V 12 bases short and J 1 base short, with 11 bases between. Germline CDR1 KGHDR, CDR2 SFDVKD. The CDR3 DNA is TGTGCCCCCGGACCTAGGAACACCGGGGAGCTGTTTTTT. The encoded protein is CAPGPRNTGELFF.

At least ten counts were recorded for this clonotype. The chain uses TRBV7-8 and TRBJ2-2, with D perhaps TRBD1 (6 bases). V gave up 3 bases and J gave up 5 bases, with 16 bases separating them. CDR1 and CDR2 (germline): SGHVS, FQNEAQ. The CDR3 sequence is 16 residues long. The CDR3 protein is CASSFFGDIETGELFF. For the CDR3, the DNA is TGTGCCAGCAGCTTTTTCGGGGACATCGAGACCGGGGAGCTGTTTTTT. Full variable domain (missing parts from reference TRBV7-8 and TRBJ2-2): GAGVSQSPRYKVAKRGQDVALRCDPISGHVSLFWYQQALGQGPEFLTYFQNEAQLDKSGLPSDRFFAERPEGSVSTLKIQRTQQEDSAVYLCASSFFGDIETGELFFGEGSRLTVL.

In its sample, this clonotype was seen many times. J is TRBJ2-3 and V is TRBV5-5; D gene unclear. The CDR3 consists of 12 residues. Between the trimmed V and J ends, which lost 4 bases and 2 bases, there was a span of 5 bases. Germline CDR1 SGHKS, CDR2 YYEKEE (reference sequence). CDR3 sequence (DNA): TGTGCCAGCAGCGCCTACACAGATACGCAGTATTTT. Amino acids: CASSAYTDTQYF.

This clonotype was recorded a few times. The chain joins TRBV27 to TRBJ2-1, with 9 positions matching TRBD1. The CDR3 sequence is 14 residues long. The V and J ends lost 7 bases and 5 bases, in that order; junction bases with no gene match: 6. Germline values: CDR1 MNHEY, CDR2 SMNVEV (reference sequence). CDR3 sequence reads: CASIGTGINNEQFF. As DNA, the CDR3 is TGTGCCAGCATCGGGACAGGGATTAACAATGAGCAGTTCTTC.

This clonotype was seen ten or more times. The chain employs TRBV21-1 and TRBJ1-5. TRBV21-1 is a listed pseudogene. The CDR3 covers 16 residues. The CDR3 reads CASSTTDTGRGQPQHF. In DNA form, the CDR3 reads TGTGCCAGCAGCACGACAGATACGGGGAGGGGTCAGCCCCAGCATTTT.

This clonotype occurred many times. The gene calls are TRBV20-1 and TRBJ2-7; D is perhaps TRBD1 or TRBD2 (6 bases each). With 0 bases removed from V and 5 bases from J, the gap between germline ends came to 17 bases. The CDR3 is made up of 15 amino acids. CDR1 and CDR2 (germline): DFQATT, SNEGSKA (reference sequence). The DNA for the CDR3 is TGCAGTGCTAGAGATCTCAAGGGGGGAAACGACGAGCAGTACTTC. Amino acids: CSARDLKGGNDEQYF.

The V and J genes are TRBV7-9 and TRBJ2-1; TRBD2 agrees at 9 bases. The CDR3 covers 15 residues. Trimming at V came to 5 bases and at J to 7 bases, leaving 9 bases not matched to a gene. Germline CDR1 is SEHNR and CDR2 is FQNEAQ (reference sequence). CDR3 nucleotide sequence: TGTGCCAGCAGCCTGGGGGCTAGCGGGGAAAATGAGCAGTTCTTC. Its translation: CASSLGASGENEQFF.

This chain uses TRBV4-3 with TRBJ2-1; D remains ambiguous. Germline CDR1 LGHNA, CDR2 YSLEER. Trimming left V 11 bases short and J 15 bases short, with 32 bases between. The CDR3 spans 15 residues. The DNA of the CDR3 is TGCGCCCGCCGCCGGGCCCGGCCCTCCTCCAATGCGCCGTTCTTC. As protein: CARRRARPSSNAPFF.

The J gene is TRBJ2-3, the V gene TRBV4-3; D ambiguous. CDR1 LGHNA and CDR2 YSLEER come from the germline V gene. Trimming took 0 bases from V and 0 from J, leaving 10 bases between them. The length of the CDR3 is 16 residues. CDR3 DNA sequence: TGCGCCAGCAGCCAAGATCCTGTTCCTAGCACAGATACGCAGTATTTT. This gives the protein CASSQDPVPSTDTQYF.

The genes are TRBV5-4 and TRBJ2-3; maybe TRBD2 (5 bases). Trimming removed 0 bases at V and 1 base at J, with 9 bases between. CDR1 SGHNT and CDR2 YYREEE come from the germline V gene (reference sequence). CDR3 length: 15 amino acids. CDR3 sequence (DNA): TGTGCCAGCAGCTTGGAGAGGGTTGGCACAGATACGCAGTATTTT. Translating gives CASSLERVGTDTQYF. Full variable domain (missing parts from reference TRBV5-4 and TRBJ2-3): ETGVTQSPTHLIKTRGQQVTLRCSSQSGHNTVSWYQQALGQGPQFIFQYYREEENGRGNFPPRFSGLQFPNYSSELNVNALELDDSALYLCASSLERVGTDTQYFGPGTRLTVL.

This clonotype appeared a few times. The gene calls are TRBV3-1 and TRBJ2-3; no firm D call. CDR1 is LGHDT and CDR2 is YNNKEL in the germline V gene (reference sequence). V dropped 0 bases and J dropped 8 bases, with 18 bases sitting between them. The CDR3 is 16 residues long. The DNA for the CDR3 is TGTGCCAGCAGCCAAGAAGGCGCTGGGTACCTCGTTACGCAGTATTTT. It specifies CASSQEGAGYLVTQYF.

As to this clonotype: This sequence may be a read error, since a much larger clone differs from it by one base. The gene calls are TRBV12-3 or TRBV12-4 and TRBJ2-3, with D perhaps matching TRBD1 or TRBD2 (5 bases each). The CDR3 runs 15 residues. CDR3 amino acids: CAGSFERGVPDTQYF. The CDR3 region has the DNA TGTGCCGGCAGTTTCGAGAGGGGCGTCCCAGATACGCAGTATTTT.

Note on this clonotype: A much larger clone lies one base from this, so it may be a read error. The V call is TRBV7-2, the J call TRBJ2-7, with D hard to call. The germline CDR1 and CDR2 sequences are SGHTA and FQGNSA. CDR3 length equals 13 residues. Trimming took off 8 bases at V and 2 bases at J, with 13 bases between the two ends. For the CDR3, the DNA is TGTGCCAGCGGCATCGGACGCACCTACGAGCAGTACTTC. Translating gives CASGIGRTYEQYF.

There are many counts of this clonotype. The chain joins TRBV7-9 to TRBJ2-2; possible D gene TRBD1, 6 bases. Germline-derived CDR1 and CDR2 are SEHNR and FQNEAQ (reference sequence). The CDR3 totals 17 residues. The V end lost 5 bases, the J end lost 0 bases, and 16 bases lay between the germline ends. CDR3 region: CASSQEERTANTGELFF. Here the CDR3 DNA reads TGTGCCAGCAGCCAAGAGGAAAGGACAGCGAACACCGGGGAGCTGTTTTTT.

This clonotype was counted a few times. CDR3 region: CASSDYLAGEETQYF. The CDR3 DNA sequence: TGTGCCAGCAGCGATTATTTAGCGGGAGAAGAGACCCAGTACTTC. V usage is TRBV7-2 and J usage is TRBJ2-5, with 9 positions matching TRBD2. The CDR3 runs to 15 residues. Per the germline V gene, CDR1 is SGHTA and CDR2 is FQGNSA. The ends lost 5 bases at V and 3 bases at J; junction bases unmatched: 7.

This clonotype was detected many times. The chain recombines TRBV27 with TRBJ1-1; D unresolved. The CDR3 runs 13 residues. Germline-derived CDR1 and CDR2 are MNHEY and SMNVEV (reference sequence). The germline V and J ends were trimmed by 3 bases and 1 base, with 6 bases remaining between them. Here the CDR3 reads CASSLVWNTEAFF. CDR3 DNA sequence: TGTGCCAGCAGTTTGGTTTGGAACACTGAAGCTTTCTTT.

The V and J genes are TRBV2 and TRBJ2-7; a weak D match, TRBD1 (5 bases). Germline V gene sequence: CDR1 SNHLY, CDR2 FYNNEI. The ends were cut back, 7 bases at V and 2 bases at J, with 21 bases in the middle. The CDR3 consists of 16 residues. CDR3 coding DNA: TGTGCCAGCACCCCGAATGGGGCAGGTCGTGCCTACGAGCAGTACTTC. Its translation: CASTPNGAGRAYEQYF.

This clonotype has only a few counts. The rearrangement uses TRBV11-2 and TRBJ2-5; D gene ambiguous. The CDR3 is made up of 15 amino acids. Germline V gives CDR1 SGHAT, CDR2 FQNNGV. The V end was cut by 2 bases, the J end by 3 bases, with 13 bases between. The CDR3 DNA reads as TGTGCCAGCAGCTTATATCCCCCGCCGAAAGAGACCCAGTACTTC. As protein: CASSLYPPPKETQYF.

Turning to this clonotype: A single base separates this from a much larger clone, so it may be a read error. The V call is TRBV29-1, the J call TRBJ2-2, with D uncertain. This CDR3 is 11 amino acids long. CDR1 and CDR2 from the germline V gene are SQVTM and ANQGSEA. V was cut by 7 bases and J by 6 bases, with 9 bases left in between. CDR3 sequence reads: CSASAAGELFF. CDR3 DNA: TGCAGCGCCTCTGCGGCCGGGGAGCTGTTTTTT.

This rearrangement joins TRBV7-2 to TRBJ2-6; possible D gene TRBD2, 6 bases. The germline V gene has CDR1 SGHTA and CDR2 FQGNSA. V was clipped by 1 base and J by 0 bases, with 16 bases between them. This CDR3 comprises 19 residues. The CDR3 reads CASSLEGGEDFSGANVLTF. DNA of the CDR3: TGTGCCAGCAGCTTAGAAGGAGGGGAAGATTTCTCTGGGGCCAACGTCCTGACTTTC.

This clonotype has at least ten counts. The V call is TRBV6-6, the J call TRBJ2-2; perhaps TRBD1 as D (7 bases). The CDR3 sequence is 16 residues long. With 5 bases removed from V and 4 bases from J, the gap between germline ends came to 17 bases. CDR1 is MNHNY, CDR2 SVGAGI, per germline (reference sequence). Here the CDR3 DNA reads TGTGCCAGCAGTCCCACAGGGGAGGTTGGCACCGGGGAGCTGTTTTTT. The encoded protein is CASSPTGEVGTGELFF.